The TCR beta chain described here comes from a study of regulatory T cells in long-lasting Graves disease. Trimming pared 4 bases from V and 2 bases from J, leaving 13 bases between. This CDR3 contains 15 residues. Germline CDR1 and CDR2: SNHLY and FYNNEI. Construction of TCR beta libraries relied on iRepertoire HTBI primers and on Arm-PCR targeting CDR3 regions. TCRdb analysed the multiplex PCR reads with MiXCR anew, one entry per CDR3 protein. The profile shows 370,000 or so distinct CDR3 sequences, 15% to 20% of them singletons. Time point reported: newly diagnosed GD, antithyroid drugs for less than 3 months. PBMCs provided the RNA from which the TCR library was made. Graves' disease diagnosis followed American Thyroid Association guidelines. This clonotype has ten or more counts. Its antigen is not known. Study-level points and caveats: Segments TRBV28, TRBJ1-2 and TRBJ2-5 showed preferential usage in persistent disease.

These data were also filed under a second study, of T cells in Graves' hyperthyroidism and ophthalmopathy. As that study records: Any patient presenting with uncontrolled infection, other autoimmune disease, pregnancy or lactation was left out.

The chain joins TRBV2 to TRBJ2-3; D might be TRBD1 or TRBD2, each matching 6 bases. This sequence originates from a woman younger than 30 with Graves disease. Specimen: peripheral blood mononuclear cells (PBMCs), collected at new diagnosis, from a patient treated with antithyroid drugs. The CDR3 is CASSGGAPITDTQYF. The CDR3 DNA follows: TGTGCCAGCAGTGGGGGGGCCCCGATCACAGATACGCAGTATTTT.